Listed below are T cell receptor beta chains from one sample, sequenced in a study of T cell responses to AZD1222 COVID-19 vaccine. TCRdb's table, derived via immunoSEQ multiplex PCR, lists solely in-frame clones and lacks some. The data hold tens of thousands of clones, with around four fifths observed a single time. The material sequenced was peripheral blood, taken 28 days after the second AZD1222 dose. Receptor source: an adult who received the AZD1222 COVID-19 vaccine. CDR3s include the opening cysteine and the closing phenylalanine or tryptophan. The D gene is left open where the match is weak. Clone size is not always given. Where it is, it says once, few, many or a class for expanded clones.

abundance	v_gene	len	j_gene	d_gene	CDR3aa	CDR3nt
-	TRBV30	13	TRBJ2-1	TRBD2	CAWSVMRGGEQFF	TGTGCCTGGAGTGTGATGCGGGGGGGTGAGCAGTTCTTC
-	TRBV27	13	TRBJ1-6	-	CASGEQGNSPLHF	TGTGCCAGCGGGGAACAGGGAAATTCACCCCTCCACTTT
-	TRBV6-2/TRBV6-3	15	TRBJ2-5	TRBD2	CASSSPTSGRETQYF	TGTGCCAGCAGTTCCCCGACTAGCGGGAGAGAGACCCAGTACTTC
few	TRBV29-1	12	TRBJ2-7	-	CSVMENSYEQYF	TGCAGCGTTATGGAAAACTCCTACGAGCAGTACTTC
-	TRBV5-1	15	TRBJ2-5	-	CASSLRGQTQETQYF	TGCGCCAGCAGCTTACGCGGACAGACCCAAGAGACCCAGTACTTC
-	TRBV7-9	15	TRBJ1-6	-	CASSLSDPYNSPLHF	TGTGCCAGCAGTCTTTCGGACCCCTATAATTCACCCCTCCACTTT
-	TRBV5-1	16	TRBJ2-5	TRBD2	CASSLVGLAEGETQYF	TGCGCCAGCAGCTTGGTAGGACTAGCGGAAGGGGAGACCCAGTACTTC
once	TRBV4-1	15	TRBJ2-7	-	CASSQPARGWYEQYF	TGCGCCAGCAGCCAGCCCGCTCGCGGATGGTACGAGCAGTACTTC
-	TRBV18	19	TRBJ2-2	TRBD2	CASSPRTSGGLPNTGELFF	TGTGCCAGCTCCCCCAGGACTAGCGGGGGGCTGCCGAACACCGGGGAGCTGTTTTTT
once	TRBV28	15	TRBJ2-2	-	CASSLGHSNTGELFF	TGTGCCAGCAGCCTGGGACACTCGAACACCGGGGAGCTGTTTTTT
-	TRBV19	13	TRBJ1-1	-	CASRRVENTEAFF	TGTGCCAGTAGGAGGGTAGAGAACACTGAAGCTTTCTTT
-	TRBV7-3	16	TRBJ2-1	TRBD2	CASSLMGLAGATEQFF	TGTGCCAGCAGCTTAATGGGACTAGCGGGAGCCACTGAGCAGTTCTTC
-	TRBV27	16	TRBJ1-6	-	CASSLRVGGYNSPLHF	TGTGCCAGCAGTTTAAGGGTGGGCGGCTATAATTCACCCCTCCACTTT
few	TRBV27	16	TRBJ2-1	TRBD1	CASRLSGTGSYNEQFF	TGTGCCAGCAGGCTCTCCGGGACAGGGTCCTACAATGAGCAGTTCTTC
-	TRBV6-5	14	TRBJ2-1	-	CASSLGRSYNEQFF	TGTGCCAGCAGTCTCGGACGGTCCTACAATGAGCAGTTCTTC
-	TRBV19	14	TRBJ1-2	TRBD1	CASVAGTGQYGYTF	TGTGCCAGTGTTGCCGGGACAGGTCAATATGGCTACACCTTC
once	TRBV28	14	TRBJ2-7	TRBD1	CASSYRQGKDEQYF	TGTGCCAGCAGTTACCGACAGGGAAAGGACGAGCAGTACTTC
-	TRBV5-8	16	TRBJ1-5	TRBD1	CASSQGYDRGGQPQHF	TGTGCCAGCAGCCAAGGATACGACAGGGGGGGTCAGCCCCAGCATTTT
once	TRBV5-1	13	TRBJ2-5	TRBD1	CASSPGQGGTQYF	TGCGCCAGCAGCCCGGGACAGGGAGGGACCCAGTACTTC
-	TRBV19	14	TRBJ1-2	TRBD1	CASSTRGQGYGYTF	TGTGCCAGTAGTACCCGGGGACAGGGCTATGGCTACACCTTC
-	TRBV24-1	12	TRBJ1-5	TRBD1	CATQGGNQPQHF	TGTGCCACCCAGGGGGGGAATCAGCCCCAGCATTTT
-	TRBV4-2	15	TRBJ1-2	TRBD1	CASSQDLGQGRSYTF	TGTGCCAGCAGCCAAGATTTGGGACAGGGGCGCAGCTACACCTTC
-	TRBV19	15	TRBJ1-6	-	CASSIGGAGNSPLHF	TGTGCCAGTAGTATAGGGGGGGCCGGTAATTCACCCCTCCACTTT
-	TRBV4-1	14	TRBJ1-2	TRBD1	CASSQVDRVGGYTF	TGCGCCAGCAGCCAAGTGGACAGGGTAGGGGGCTACACCTTC
-	TRBV7-2	14	TRBJ2-5	-	CASSPRSGEETQYF	TGTGCCAGCAGCCCCCGTTCGGGGGAGGAGACCCAGTACTTC
-	TRBV7-2	18	TRBJ2-3	TRBD2	CASSKDSREVWVGETQYF	TGTGCCAGCAGCAAAGACTCACGGGAGGTCTGGGTGGGGGAGACGCAGTATTTT
once	TRBV6-2/TRBV6-3	13	TRBJ1-1	-	CASSYPSGTEAFF	TGTGCCAGCAGTTACCCGAGTGGAACTGAAGCTTTCTTT
-	TRBV4-2	16	TRBJ2-6	-	CASSQDYVSGANVLTF	TGTGCCAGCAGCCAAGATTATGTTTCTGGGGCCAACGTCCTGACTTTC
-	TRBV30	14	TRBJ1-1	-	CAWSVSSAAGGAFF	TGTGCCTGGAGTGTAAGTTCGGCGGCTGGGGGAGCTTTCTTT
-	TRBV6-1	12	TRBJ2-5	-	CASSIRRETQYF	TGTGCCAGCAGCATCCGTAGAGAGACCCAGTACTTC
-	TRBV4-1	16	TRBJ1-2	TRBD1	CASSLQGTGFNYGYTF	TGCGCCAGCAGCCTACAGGGGACAGGGTTTAACTATGGCTACACCTTC
few	TRBV7-2	16	TRBJ2-7	-	CASSSKGGVSSYEQYF	TGTGCCAGCAGCTCAAAAGGGGGAGTGAGCTCCTACGAGCAGTACTTC
-	TRBV9	16	TRBJ2-2	TRBD2	CASSATSGTTTGELFF	TGTGCCAGCAGTGCCACTAGCGGGACAACCACCGGGGAGCTGTTTTTT
-	TRBV2	15	TRBJ1-4	-	CASNYLGEPNEKLFF	TGTGCCAGCAACTACCTGGGGGAACCTAATGAAAAACTGTTTTTT
-	TRBV3-1/TRBV3-2	15	TRBJ2-1	TRBD2	CASSLTSGGLNEQFF	TGTGCCAGCAGCTTGACTAGCGGGGGCCTCAATGAGCAGTTCTTC
-	TRBV5-1	17	TRBJ2-7	-	CASSSRSTGVSSYEQYF	TGCGCCAGCAGCTCACGGTCCACAGGAGTGAGCTCCTACGAGCAGTACTTC
few	TRBV2	13	TRBJ2-3	-	CASSGYRTDTQYF	TGTGCCAGCAGTGGGTACAGGACAGATACGCAGTATTTT
-	TRBV4-2	16	TRBJ2-7	-	CASSHFRGALSYEQYF	TGTGCCAGCAGCCACTTCAGGGGAGCCCTCTCTTACGAGCAGTACTTC
-	TRBV7-9	16	TRBJ1-3	-	CASSLAKTGLGNTIYF	TGTGCCAGCAGCTTAGCGAAGACAGGACTAGGAAACACCATATATTTT
-	TRBV29-1	15	TRBJ1-2	-	CSVEVLDTAATGYTF	TGCAGCGTTGAAGTCCTCGATACAGCTGCTACCGGCTACACCTTC